The 9 T cell receptor beta chains in this list originate from one sample, sequenced in a study of neurological immune-mediated disorders. A single record per CDR3 protein comes from TCRdb applying MiXCR to the 5' RACE reads. This table holds approximately 50,000 distinct CDR3 sequences, 10% to 13% found once. The sequenced sample consisted of PBMCs. These receptors were taken from a man between 65 and 85 years old with HTLV-1-associated myelopathy (HAM/TSP).

In this sample, this clonotype turned up many times. The gene calls are TRBV5-6 and TRBJ2-2, with D perhaps given as TRBD1 or TRBD2 (5 bases each). Germline CDR1 reads SGHDT; CDR2 reads YYEEEE. V lost 1 base to trimming and J lost 6 bases, with 13 bases between them. This CDR3 contains 15 residues. As DNA, the CDR3 is TGTGCCAGCAGCTTGCCCTCACGAGGGGCCGGGGAGCTGTTTTTT. As protein: CASSLPSRGAGELFF. Combining the CDR3 with reference TRBV5-6 and TRBJ2-2 gives the whole variable domain DAGVTQSPTHLIKTRGQQVTLRCSPKSGHDTVSWYQQALGQGPQFIFQYYEEEERQRGNFPDRFSGHQFPNYSSELNVNALLLGDSALYLCASSLPSRGAGELFFGEGSRLTVL.

There are many counts of this clonotype. The V and J genes are TRBV4-3 and TRBJ2-1; D ambiguous. Deletions cut 0 bases from V and 10 bases from J, with 13 bases between. In germline, CDR1 is LGHNA, CDR2 YSLEER. CDR3 size: 14 residues. The CDR3 DNA is TGCGCCAGCAGCCAAGATAGCTCCCCCCCCGAGCAGTTCTTC. Encoded protein: CASSQDSSPPEQFF.

This clonotype came up many times. This chain joins TRBV3-1 and TRBJ2-5; a possible D gene is TRBD1 (6 bases). CDR1 and CDR2 from the germline V gene are LGHDT and YNNKEL (reference sequence). The CDR3 extends over 16 amino acids. The germline V and J ends were trimmed by 5 bases and 2 bases, with 18 bases remaining between them. The CDR3 protein is CASSGKGSRGQETQYF. The CDR3 DNA is TGTGCCAGCAGCGGAAAGGGGTCCAGGGGACAAGAGACCCAGTACTTC.

This clonotype was observed at least ten times. The chain has TRBV5-1 and TRBJ2-3; TRBD2 aligns across 10 bases. The CDR3 is made up of 17 amino acids. CDR1 is SGHRS, CDR2 YFSETQ, per germline. V lost 0 bases to trimming and J lost 3 bases; unmatched junction nucleotides: 7. The CDR3 reads CASSLEASGSVTDTQYF. The DNA for the CDR3 is TGCGCCAGCAGCTTGGAAGCTAGCGGGAGTGTTACAGATACGCAGTATTTT.

The chain uses TRBV27 and TRBJ2-1; D tentatively reads TRBD1 or TRBD2 (5 bases each). The CDR3 is made up of 14 amino acids. Per the germline V gene, CDR1 is MNHEY and CDR2 is SMNVEV (reference sequence). Trimming cost V 6 bases and J 6 bases, with 15 bases left between them. The CDR3 is CASRRAGTGNEQFF. CDR3 DNA: TGTGCCAGCAGGCGGGCAGGGACCGGCAATGAGCAGTTCTTC.

This clonotype was recorded at least ten times. The chain couples TRBV5-6 to TRBJ2-5; 11 positions match TRBD2. CDR3 length: 15 amino acids. Germline CDR1 is SGHDT and CDR2 is YYEEEE. J gave up 7 bases and V 0 bases, and 5 bases lay outside the gene matches. The CDR3 loop is CASSLAGTSGRTQYF. In nucleotides, the CDR3 is TGTGCCAGCAGCTTGGCCGGGACTAGCGGTCGGACCCAGTACTTC.

This clonotype is medium-sized in the sample. The chain has TRBV7-9 and TRBJ2-5; TRBD2 matches 7 bases. V lost 7 bases and J lost 2; bases outside the gene matches: 10. The CDR3 extends over 15 amino acids. Germline CDR1 SEHNR, CDR2 FQNEAQ (reference sequence). CDR3 in amino acids: CASTREAEFQETQYF. CDR3 nucleotides: TGTGCCAGCACCCGGGAGGCAGAATTTCAAGAGACCCAGTACTTC. Combining the CDR3 with reference TRBV7-9 and TRBJ2-5 gives the whole variable domain DTGVSQNPRHKITKRGQNVTFRCDPISEHNRLYWYRQTLGQGPEFLTYFQNEAQLEKSRLLSDRFSAERPKGSFSTLEIQRTEQGDSAMYLCASTREAEFQETQYFGPGTRLLVL.

This clonotype appeared many times. The rearrangement links TRBV7-8 to TRBJ2-1; 7 nucleotides agree with TRBD2. This CDR3 has 17 residues. In germline, CDR1 is SGHVS, CDR2 FQNEAQ. Trimming took 5 bases from V and 8 from J; bases not matched to a gene: 18. The CDR3 reads CASSPPRGEGVIDEQFF. The CDR3 DNA reads TGTGCCAGCAGCCCCCCCCGGGGGGAAGGCGTAATTGATGAGCAGTTCTTC. Full variable domain (outside the CDR3, taken from reference TRBV7-8 and TRBJ2-1): GAGVSQSPRYKVAKRGQDVALRCDPISGHVSLFWYQQALGQGPEFLTYFQNEAQLDKSGLPSDRFFAERPEGSVSTLKIQRTQQEDSAVYLCASSPPRGEGVIDEQFFGPGTRLTVL.

This clonotype has at least ten counts. V gene TRBV6-5 combines with J gene TRBJ2-7; 7 bases line up with TRBD2. The CDR3 contains 16 residues. The J segment lost 6 bases and the V segment lost 6 bases, leaving 17 bases of the junction unmatched. The germline gives CDR1 MNHEY, CDR2 SVGAGI. The DNA of the CDR3 is TGTGCCAGCAGCCGAGCTTCCCGGACTAGTCCCTCCGAGCAGTACTTC. It specifies CASSRASRTSPSEQYF.